This record covers a single T cell receptor (beta chain). Ten or more counts support this clone. This receptor's antigen is unknown. No quality values exist for individual bases; no much larger clone is one base distant. These data come from a study of beta chain features in type 1 diabetes (dated by TCRdb to the late 2010s). Background on the whole study: Patients and healthy donors did not differ in mean age, gender distribution, total cell number or subset yield. A total of roughly 100,000,000 sorted cells were examined across all samples, and the number of cells per subset was strongly correlated with RNA yield. The study compared TCRB repertoires of sorted circulating CD4+ T cell subsets between recently diagnosed type 1 diabetes patients and matched healthy donors. Regulatory and stem cell-like memory subsets were isolated from only 8 patients and 8 healthy donors, whereas naive and central memory subsets came from all 28 donors.

The High Capacity cDNA Reverse Transcription Kit was used to reverse transcribe all of the isolated RNA, meaning that expressed TCRB transcripts were what got sequenced. Naive, central memory and regulatory T cell samples underwent deep immunoSEQ sequencing, averaging about 3.5 million total reads per sample. After sorted cells were lysed in RLT buffer, RNA was extracted with DNase-treated RNeasy Micro or Mini kits, with the choice depending on cell number. Each cell subset was processed separately to prevent cross-contamination, with patient and healthy donor samples processed together. The immunoSEQ multiplex PCR was used to amplify TCRB sequences from cDNA, yielding 87-bp fragments that span the CDR3 region. Sequencing of the amplicons was performed on the Illumina HiSeq platform. Concerning the study's data processing: Synthetic template baselines were used to correct PCR bias computationally, reads within Hamming distance 2 were collapsed, and singletons that could not be merged were discarded. By aligning reads against IMGT, V, D and J genes, CDR3 length, and insertions or deletions at six rearrangement sites were assigned. Clonotype counts were normalized to sorted cell number within each subset before computing true diversity and Gini coefficients with the tcR R package. Repertoire sharing was quantified using the overlap coefficient calculated on TCRB nucleotide sequences. TCRdb took over this immuneACCESS table, retaining in-frame rearrangements with V and J assigned. Such tables are incomplete; in checked studies, under half of the missing clones stem from an unresolved V gene, and the remainder is unexplained. V, J and clone size are taken as reported in that table, and D and trimming were inferred from the DNA itself. The sample has about 220,000 clones on record, roughly 11% of them singletons. The ten top clones hold roughly 1.3% of the sample.

On the study overall, not on this receptor specifically: Fewer insertions and more nucleotide deletions at VDJ recombination sites were observed in patients with type 1 diabetes, implying thymic rearrangement abnormalities. Shorter templates might be favored by PCR, yet because patient and control samples were amplified and corrected together, any such skew would affect both groups equally. The naive, central memory and regulatory TCRB repertoires appeared to resemble one another more closely among patients than among healthy donors. A moderate but significant shortening of TCRB CDR3 length was observed in type 1 diabetes patients in all four CD4+ subsets. Because small numbers of individuals were included in the HLA sub-analyses, any influence of HLA type on TCRB rearrangement was left unresolved. Because cDNA was sequenced instead of genomic DNA, highly expressing activated cells could be over-represented, though the groups showed no difference in activation or CD3 levels.

Each donor gave one peripheral blood draw, averaging roughly 120 mL, which was collected into heparinised tubes. A BD FACSAria II and a panel including CD45RO, CCR7, CD25, CD127, CD95 and CD27 were used to sort naive, central memory, regulatory and stem cell-like memory CD4+ T cells. A purity above 95% was achieved for all sorted populations. Right away, PBMCs were isolated by Lymphoprep density gradient centrifugation and were stained directly, with no culture step. So that batch effects would be minimized, each experiment stained and sorted samples in pairs, pairing one healthy donor with one patient. From its cysteine to its phenylalanine, the CDR3 spans 16 amino acids. Only the CDR3 DNA stays, 48 bases, in frame from base 1. V and J are truncated by 5 bases and 0 bases respectively, leaving an intervening sequence of 15 bases. CDR1 and CDR2 (SGHAT, FQNNGV) derive from the germline V gene.

This TCR came from a man between 18 and 29 years old in good health. The receptor chain draws on TRBV11-2 and TRBJ2-3, with TRBD2 perhaps the D gene, on 5 matching bases. Input material: central memory CD4+ T cells from blood. The sequenced DNA: TGTGCCAGCAGCGTGATCAAGACGGGGAGCACAGATACGCAGTATTTT. This encodes CASSVIKTGSTDTQYF.